This T cell receptor (beta chain) was observed in a study of blood T cell repertoires in COVID-19. Whole-study context: From the United States, Italy and Spain came samples of acute and convalescent COVID-19. Sources were T cells, B-cell-depleted T cells, or PBMCs; the material itself was cDNA or gDNA.

The J segment lost 5 bases and the V segment lost 4 bases, leaving 9 bases of the junction unmatched. The CDR3 consists of 15 residues. Germline loops: CDR1 SGHRS, CDR2 YFSETQ. Original processing notes: Amplification of reference gene primers provided the estimated nucleated cell counts. Profiled with immunoSEQ multiplex PCR; TCRdb holds only in-frame clones, not every one. The DNA was the basis for D and trimming; V, J and clone size are from that table. The data show approximately 89,000 clones, 80% seen once. Sequencing input: peripheral blood. The clonotype was recovered from a woman older than 75 with acute or convalescent COVID-19. The chain couples TRBV5-1 to TRBJ2-5, with 9 bases aligning to TRBD2. The CDR3 here is CASSRAGGERETQYF. In nucleotides, the CDR3 is TGCGCCAGCAGCCGCGCGGGGGGGGAGCGGGAGACCCAGTACTTC.